Sequencing of this T cell receptor (beta chain) was carried out in a study of blood T cell repertoires in COVID-19. Study background: PBMCs, B-cell-depleted T cells, or T cells were the source of the cDNA or gDNA that made up the material.

Original methodology: Amplified reference gene primers provided the basis for estimating nucleated cell counts. Assay: immunoSEQ multiplex PCR; the TCRdb copy retains only in-frame clones and omits some. V, J and clone size were drawn from that table, and D and trimming were deduced from the DNA. The table lists around 300,000 clones, 75% to 90% of them singletons, with less than 3% in the top ten. Trimming took 7 bases from V and 2 from J, leaving 17 bases between them. CDR3 size: 15 residues. CDR1 is MNHNY, CDR2 SVGAGI, per germline (reference sequence). The sequencing sample was made of peripheral blood. This TCR derives from a woman aged 25 to 39 with active or convalescent COVID-19. The V gene is TRBV6-6, the J gene TRBJ1-2, with a possible D match to TRBD1 (5 bases). CDR3 sequence reads: CASNRMGLGNYGYTF. Here the CDR3 DNA reads TGTGCCAGCAACCGAATGGGGCTGGGGAACTATGGCTACACCTTC.